Below are 20 T cell receptor beta chains sequenced from a single sample in a study of blood T cell repertoires in COVID-19. TCRdb's table, derived via immunoSEQ multiplex PCR, lists solely in-frame clones and lacks some. The sample yields 250,000 to 350,000 clones, about nine tenths seen once. Sequencing input: peripheral blood. These receptors were taken from a man aged 18 to 29 with active or convalescent COVID-19.

The chain recombines TRBV7-6 with TRBJ2-5, with TRBD1 matching over 7 bases. The germline CDR1 and CDR2 sequences are SGHVS and FNYEAQ. Unmatched junction bases numbered 7, after V lost 1 base and J lost 5 bases. CDR3 length equals 15 residues. This CDR3 is CASSLDETGLETQYF. DNA of the CDR3: TGTGCCAGCAGCTTAGACGAGACAGGGCTGGAGACCCAGTACTTC. The full variable domain, completed using reference TRBV7-6 and TRBJ2-5, is GAGVSQSPRYKVTKRGQDVALRCDPISGHVSLYWYRQALGQGPEFLTYFNYEAQQDKSGLPNDRFSAERPEGSISTLTIQRTEQRDSAMYRCASSLDETGLETQYFGPGTRLLVL.

The chain carries TRBV2 and TRBJ2-1; the D is unclear. The CDR3 is 13 amino acids. Germline CDR1 SNHLY, CDR2 FYNNEI. The V end lost 6 bases, the J end lost 7 bases, and 13 bases lay between the germline ends. Written as DNA, the CDR3 is TGTGCCAGCAGAACAGCTCCCTGGAATGAGCAGTTCTTC. It yields the protein CASRTAPWNEQFF.

J is TRBJ2-2 and V is TRBV27; 12 bases agree with TRBD1. J gave up 0 bases and V 6 bases, and 8 bases lay outside the gene matches. Germline-derived CDR1 and CDR2 are MNHEY and SMNVEV (reference sequence). The CDR3 runs to 18 residues. The CDR3 bases are TGTGCCAGCAGACACCGGGACAGGGGGCGTTCGAACACCGGGGAGCTGTTTTTT. Translating it yields CASRHRDRGRSNTGELFF.

The chain joins TRBV6-1 to TRBJ2-7; 15 nucleotides match TRBD2. V was clipped by 4 bases and J by 4 bases; unmatched bases: 5. CDR1 is MNHNS, CDR2 SASEGT, per germline. This CDR3 is 16 amino acids long. The DNA for the CDR3 is TGTGCCAGCAGTGGGAGGACTAGCGGGAGGGTATACGAGCAGTACTTC. Residues: CASSGRTSGRVYEQYF.

V gene TRBV27 combines with J gene TRBJ2-2, with 10 bases fitting TRBD1. V trimming: 4 bases; J trimming: 3 bases; junction bases outside the gene matches: 2. The germline V gene has CDR1 MNHEY and CDR2 SMNVEV (reference sequence). The CDR3 is 15 amino acids. The CDR3 is CASSSGTGDTGELFF. The CDR3 coding sequence is TGTGCCAGCAGTTCAGGGACAGGGGACACCGGGGAGCTGTTTTTT.

This clone was recorded a few times. The J gene is TRBJ2-5, the V gene TRBV7-9, with TRBD1 matching over 9 bases. V trimming: 6 bases; J trimming: 5 bases; junction bases outside the gene matches: 13. CDR1 and CDR2 (germline): SEHNR, FQNEAQ (reference sequence). CDR3 length: 16 amino acids. The CDR3 DNA follows: TGTGCCAGCAGTTCACCGGGACAGGGTGTATCGGAGACCCAGTACTTC. Protein product: CASSSPGQGVSETQYF.

This clone was recorded only once. This sequence joins TRBV5-4 and TRBJ2-7; unclear D gene. The CDR3 consists of 14 residues. The germline CDR1 and CDR2 sequences are SGHNT and YYREEE (reference sequence). Trimming left V 0 bases short and J 4 bases short, with 11 bases between. CDR3 amino acids: CASSLGLGRYEQYF. The CDR3 DNA follows: TGTGCCAGCAGCTTGGGGCTAGGCCGATACGAGCAGTACTTC. Full variable domain (remainder filled in from reference TRBV5-4 and TRBJ2-7): ETGVTQSPTHLIKTRGQQVTLRCSSQSGHNTVSWYQQALGQGPQFIFQYYREEENGRGNFPPRFSGLQFPNYSSELNVNALELDDSALYLCASSLGLGRYEQYFGPGTRLTVT.

V and J are TRBV11-2 and TRBJ1-4, with a weak D call TRBD1 (6 bases). There are 16 residues in the CDR3. CDR1 is SGHAT and CDR2 is FQNNGV in the germline V gene. The V end was cut by 5 bases, the J end by 5 bases, with 18 bases between. The CDR3 loop is CASSLGTGHLNEKLFF. CDR3 sequence (DNA): TGTGCCAGCAGCCTTGGGACGGGACATCTAAATGAAAAACTGTTTTTT.

The chain uses TRBV6-7 and TRBJ2-1; TRBD2 agrees at 9 bases. Being an ORF, TRBV6-7 has a function that is uncertain. With V trimmed by 11 bases and J by 6 bases, 11 bases remained unmatched. The CDR3 consists of 14 residues. The CDR3 loop is CALGKWREGNEQFF. CDR3 sequence (DNA): TGTGCCTTAGGCAAGTGGCGGGAGGGCAATGAGCAGTTCTTC.

This sequence joins TRBV14 and TRBJ2-4; D remains ambiguous. This CDR3 is 15 amino acids long. CDR1 and CDR2 from the germline V gene are SGHDN and FVKESK. The V and J ends lost 4 bases and 0 bases respectively, with 10 bases between them. CDR3 sequence (DNA): TGTGCCAGCAGCCCACTGCGCGGAGCCAAAAACATTCAGTACTTC. Its translation: CASSPLRGAKNIQYF.

On this clone itself: Other DNA sequences from this sample encode an identical CDR3 as well. The chain is built from TRBV7-9 and TRBJ2-7, with 9 bases fitting TRBD2. This CDR3 contains 15 residues. With 3 bases clipped from V and 1 base from J, the junction kept 4 bases outside the gene matches. Germline assignment: CDR1 SEHNR and CDR2 FQNEAQ (reference sequence). Here the CDR3 reads CASSFVAGASYEQYF. In DNA form, the CDR3 reads TGTGCCAGCAGCTTCGTAGCGGGGGCTTCCTACGAGCAGTACTTC.

The rearrangement joins TRBV5-4 to TRBJ1-4; 7 nucleotides agree with TRBD1. The germline gives CDR1 SGHNT, CDR2 YYREEE (reference sequence). The CDR3 runs 15 residues. J lost 0 bases, V lost 4 bases, and 3 bases had no gene match. For the CDR3, the DNA is TGTGCCAGCAGCCTAGGGACAGCAACTAATGAAAAACTGTTTTTT. It specifies CASSLGTATNEKLFF.

Points on this clone: One end of the junction is discordant with germline, which a read error may explain. This rearrangement joins TRBV2 to TRBJ1-5; D is unresolved. Germline CDR1 and CDR2: SNHLY and FYNNEI. The CDR3 loop spans 15 amino acids. The CDR3 coding sequence is TGTGCCAGCAGGGAAGGAGATTCGAGCAATCAGCCCCAGCATTTT. Translation: CASREGDSSNQPQHF.

The rearrangement joins TRBV4-1 to TRBJ1-4; 9 bases are a match to TRBD1. Unmatched junction bases numbered 6, after V lost 0 bases and J lost 13 bases. The germline gives CDR1 MGHRA, CDR2 YSYEKL. The CDR3 totals 14 residues. CDR3 loop: CASSQDWDRVLLFF. In nucleotides, the CDR3 is TGCGCCAGCAGCCAAGACTGGGACAGGGTACTACTGTTTTTT.

This chain uses TRBV18 with TRBJ1-4; tentatively, D is TRBD1 (5 bases). Between the trimmed V and J ends, which lost 4 bases and 0 bases, there was a span of 6 bases. The CDR3 extends over 14 amino acids. The germline V gene has CDR1 KGHSH and CDR2 LQKENI. The CDR3 sequence is CASSQTATNEKLFF. CDR3 bases: TGTGCCAGCTCACAGACAGCAACTAATGAAAAACTGTTTTTT.

The chain carries TRBV29-1 and TRBJ2-7, with 10 bases aligning to TRBD2. Germline V lookup: CDR1 SQVTM, CDR2 ANQGSEA. The CDR3 is made up of 12 amino acids. The ends lost 6 bases at V and 7 bases at J; junction bases unmatched: 6. CDR3 sequence reads: CSVAGTSVEQYF. The CDR3 DNA reads as TGCAGCGTGGCCGGGACTAGCGTGGAGCAGTACTTC.

The chain combines TRBV5-1 with TRBJ2-7; TRBD2 matches 8 bases. The CDR3 runs to 15 residues. Germline V CDR1 and CDR2: SGHRS, YFSETQ. Trimming took 4 bases from V and 0 from J; bases not matched to a gene: 6. CDR3 DNA: TGCGCCAGCAGCCCGTGGCGGGAGGACTCCTACGAGCAGTACTTC. Amino acids: CASSPWREDSYEQYF.

This rearrangement joins TRBV18 to TRBJ1-1; D remains ambiguous. Per the germline V gene, CDR1 is KGHSH and CDR2 is LQKENI. Trimming took off 6 bases at V and 4 bases at J, with 12 bases between the two ends. CDR3 length equals 13 residues. This chain's CDR3 is CASSDISGTEAFF. CDR3 nucleotides: TGTGCCAGCTCTGATATTAGTGGCACTGAAGCTTTCTTT.

The chain couples TRBV11-3 to TRBJ2-5; 16 bases line up with TRBD2. Germline V lookup: CDR1 SGHNT, CDR2 YENEEA. This CDR3 is 17 amino acids long. V was pared by 5 bases and J by 5 bases, with 8 bases of the junction left unmatched. CDR3 DNA: TGTGCCAGCAGCGCGGGACTAGCGGGGGGGGCCTACGAGACCCAGTACTTC. Translated, it gives CASSAGLAGGAYETQYF. Full variable domain (outside the CDR3, taken from reference TRBV11-3 and TRBJ2-5): EAGVVQSPRYKIIEKKQPVAFWCNPISGHNTLYWYLQNLGQGPELLIRYENEEAVDDSQLPKDRFSAERLKGVDSTLKIQPAELGDSAVYLCASSAGLAGGAYETQYFGPGTRLLVL.

This chain links TRBV7-7 with TRBJ2-1; no clear D gene. Germline lookup yields CDR1 SSHAT and CDR2 FNYEAQ (reference sequence). The CDR3 runs 16 residues. V was pared by 5 bases and J by 4 bases, with 18 bases between. This chain's CDR3 is CASSLTKSLGYNEQFF. In DNA form, the CDR3 reads TGTGCCAGCAGCCTCACTAAAAGCCTTGGGTACAATGAGCAGTTCTTC.